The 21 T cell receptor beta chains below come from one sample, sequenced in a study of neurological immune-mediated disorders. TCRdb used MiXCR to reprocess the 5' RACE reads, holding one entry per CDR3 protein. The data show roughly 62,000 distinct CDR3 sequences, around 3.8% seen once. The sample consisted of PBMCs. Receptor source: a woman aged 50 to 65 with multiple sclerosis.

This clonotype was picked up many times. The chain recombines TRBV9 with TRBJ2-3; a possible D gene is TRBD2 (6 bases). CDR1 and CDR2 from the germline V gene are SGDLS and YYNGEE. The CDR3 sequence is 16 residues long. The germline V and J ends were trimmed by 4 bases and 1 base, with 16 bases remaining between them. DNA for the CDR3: TGTGCCAGCAGCCCCGGAGGAGGGTGGGGCACAGATACGCAGTATTTT. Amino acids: CASSPGGGWGTDTQYF.

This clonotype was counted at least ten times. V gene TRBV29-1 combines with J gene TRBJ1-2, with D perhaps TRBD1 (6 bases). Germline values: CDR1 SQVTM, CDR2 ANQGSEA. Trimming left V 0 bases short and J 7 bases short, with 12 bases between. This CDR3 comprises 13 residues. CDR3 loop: CSVEEQGIRGYTF. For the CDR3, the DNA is TGCAGCGTTGAAGAACAGGGAATTCGTGGCTACACCTTC. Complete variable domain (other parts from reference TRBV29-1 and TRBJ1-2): SAVISQKPSRDICQRGTSLTIQCQVDSQVTMMFWYRQQPGQSLTLIATANQGSEATYESGFVIDKFPISRPNLTFSTLTVSNMSPEDSSIYLCSVEEQGIRGYTFGSGTRLTVV.

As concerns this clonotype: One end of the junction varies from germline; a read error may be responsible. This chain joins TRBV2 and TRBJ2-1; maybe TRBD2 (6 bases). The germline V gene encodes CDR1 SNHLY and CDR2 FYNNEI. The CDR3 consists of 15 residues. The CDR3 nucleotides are TGTGCCGGCAGCCCCGGGGGAAGCTCCTACAATGAGCAGTTCTTC. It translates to CAGSPGGSSYNEQFF.

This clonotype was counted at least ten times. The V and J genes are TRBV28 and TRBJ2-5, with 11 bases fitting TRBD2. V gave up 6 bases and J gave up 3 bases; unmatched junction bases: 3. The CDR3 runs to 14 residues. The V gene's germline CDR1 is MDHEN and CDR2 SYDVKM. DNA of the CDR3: TGTGCCAGCAGCCTGGGACTAGCGGAAGAGACCCAGTACTTC. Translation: CASSLGLAEETQYF.

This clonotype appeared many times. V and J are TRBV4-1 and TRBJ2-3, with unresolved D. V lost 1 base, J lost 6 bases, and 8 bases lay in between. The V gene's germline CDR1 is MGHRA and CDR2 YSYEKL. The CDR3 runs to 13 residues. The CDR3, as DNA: TGCGCCAGCAGCCAAGCCCCCCCGGATACGCAGTATTTT. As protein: CASSQAPPDTQYF.

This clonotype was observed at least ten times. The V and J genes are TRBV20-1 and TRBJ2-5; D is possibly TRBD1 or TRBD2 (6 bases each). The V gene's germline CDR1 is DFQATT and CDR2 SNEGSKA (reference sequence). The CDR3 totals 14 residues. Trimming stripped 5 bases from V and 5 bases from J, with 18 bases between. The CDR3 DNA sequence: TGCAGTGCTCCCGGATCGGGGGCGGGGGAGACCCAGTACTTC. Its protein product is CSAPGSGAGETQYF.

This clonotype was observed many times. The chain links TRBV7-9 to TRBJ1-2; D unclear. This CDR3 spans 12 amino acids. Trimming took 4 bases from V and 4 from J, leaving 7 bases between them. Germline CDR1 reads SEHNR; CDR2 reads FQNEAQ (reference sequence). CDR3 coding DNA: TGTGCCAGCAGCTCGGAGGGCTATGGCTACACCTTC. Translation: CASSSEGYGYTF.

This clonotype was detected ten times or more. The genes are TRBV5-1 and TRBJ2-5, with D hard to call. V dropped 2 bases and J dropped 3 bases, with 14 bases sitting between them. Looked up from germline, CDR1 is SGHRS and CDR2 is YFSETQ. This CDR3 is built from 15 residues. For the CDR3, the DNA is TGCGCCAGCAGCTTAGGTTTAGATACCGAAGAGACCCAGTACTTC. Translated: CASSLGLDTEETQYF.

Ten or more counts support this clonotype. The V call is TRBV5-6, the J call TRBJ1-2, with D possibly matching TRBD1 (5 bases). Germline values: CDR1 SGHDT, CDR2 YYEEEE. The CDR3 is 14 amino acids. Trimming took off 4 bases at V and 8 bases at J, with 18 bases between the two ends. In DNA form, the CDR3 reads TGTGCCAGCAGCGACGTGACAGATTCCGTGGGCTACACCTTC. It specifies CASSDVTDSVGYTF. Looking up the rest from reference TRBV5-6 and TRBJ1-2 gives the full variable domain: DAGVTQSPTHLIKTRGQQVTLRCSPKSGHDTVSWYQQALGQGPQFIFQYYEEEERQRGNFPDRFSGHQFPNYSSELNVNALLLGDSALYLCASSDVTDSVGYTFGSGTRLTVV.

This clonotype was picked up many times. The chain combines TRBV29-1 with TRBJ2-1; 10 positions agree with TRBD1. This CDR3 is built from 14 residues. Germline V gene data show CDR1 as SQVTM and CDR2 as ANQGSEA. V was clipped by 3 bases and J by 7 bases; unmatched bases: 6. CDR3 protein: CSVDRQGARNEQFF. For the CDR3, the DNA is TGCAGCGTTGACCGACAGGGGGCACGAAATGAGCAGTTCTTC.

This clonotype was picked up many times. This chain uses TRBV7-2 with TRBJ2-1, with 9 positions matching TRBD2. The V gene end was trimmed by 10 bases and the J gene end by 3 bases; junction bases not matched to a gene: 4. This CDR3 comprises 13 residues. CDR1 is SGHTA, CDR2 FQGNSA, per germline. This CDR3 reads CATTSGYYNEQFF. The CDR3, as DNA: TGTGCCACCACTAGCGGGTACTACAATGAGCAGTTCTTC.

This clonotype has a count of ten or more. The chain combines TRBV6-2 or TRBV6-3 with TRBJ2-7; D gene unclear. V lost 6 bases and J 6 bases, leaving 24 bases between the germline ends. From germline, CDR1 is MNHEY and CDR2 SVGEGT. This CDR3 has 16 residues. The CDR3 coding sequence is TGTGCCAGCAGAACCGGGCAGACTCGATGGGCTGGCGAGCAGTACTTC. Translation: CASRTGQTRWAGEQYF.

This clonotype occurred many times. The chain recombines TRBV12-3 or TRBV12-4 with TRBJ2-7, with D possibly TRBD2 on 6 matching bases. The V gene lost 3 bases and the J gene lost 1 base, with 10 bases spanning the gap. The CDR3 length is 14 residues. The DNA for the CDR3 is TGTGCCAGCAGTTTGGCCGGGAGTTCCTACGAGCAGTACTTC. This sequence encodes CASSLAGSSYEQYF.

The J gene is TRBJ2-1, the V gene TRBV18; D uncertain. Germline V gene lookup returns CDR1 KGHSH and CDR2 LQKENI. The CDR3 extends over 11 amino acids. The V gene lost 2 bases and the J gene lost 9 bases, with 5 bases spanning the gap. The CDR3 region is CASSPGPEQFF. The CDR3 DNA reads TGTGCCAGCTCACCAGGACCTGAGCAGTTCTTC.

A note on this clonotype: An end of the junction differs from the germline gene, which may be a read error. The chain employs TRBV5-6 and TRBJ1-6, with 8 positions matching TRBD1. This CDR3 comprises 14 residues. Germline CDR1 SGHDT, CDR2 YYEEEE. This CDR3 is CASSRRQGNSPLNF. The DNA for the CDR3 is TGTGCCAGCAGCCGCAGACAGGGGAATTCACCCCTCAACTTT.

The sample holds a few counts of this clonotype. As DNA, the CDR3 is TGTGCCAGCTCACCCGACAGGGCCAATCAGCCCCAGCATTTT. Amino acids: CASSPDRANQPQHF. The rearrangement uses TRBV18 and TRBJ1-5; 7 bases map to TRBD1. The trim removed 3 bases at V and 3 bases at J, leaving 2 bases unmatched. The CDR3 runs 14 residues. CDR1 and CDR2 (germline): KGHSH, LQKENI.

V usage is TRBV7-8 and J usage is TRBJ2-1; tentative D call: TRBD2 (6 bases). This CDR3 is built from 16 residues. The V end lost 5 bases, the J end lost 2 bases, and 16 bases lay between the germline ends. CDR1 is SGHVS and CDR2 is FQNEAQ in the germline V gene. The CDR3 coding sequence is TGTGCCAGCAGCGGACGGGAGCTCCGGACCTACAATGAGCAGTTCTTC. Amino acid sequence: CASSGRELRTYNEQFF. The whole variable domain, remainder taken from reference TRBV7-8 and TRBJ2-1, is GAGVSQSPRYKVAKRGQDVALRCDPISGHVSLFWYQQALGQGPEFLTYFQNEAQLDKSGLPSDRFFAERPEGSVSTLKIQRTQQEDSAVYLCASSGRELRTYNEQFFGPGTRLTVL.

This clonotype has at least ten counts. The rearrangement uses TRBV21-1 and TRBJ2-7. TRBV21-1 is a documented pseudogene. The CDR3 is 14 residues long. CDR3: CASSKSLPSGEQYF. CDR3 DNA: TGTGCCAGCAGCAAATCCCTACCTTCTGGCGAGCAGTACTTC.

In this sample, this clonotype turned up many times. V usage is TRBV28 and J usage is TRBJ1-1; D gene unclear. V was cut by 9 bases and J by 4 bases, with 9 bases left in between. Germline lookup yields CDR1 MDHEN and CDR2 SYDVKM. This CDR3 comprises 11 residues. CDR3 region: CASNVGTEAFF. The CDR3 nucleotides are TGTGCCAGTAATGTGGGCACTGAAGCTTTCTTT.

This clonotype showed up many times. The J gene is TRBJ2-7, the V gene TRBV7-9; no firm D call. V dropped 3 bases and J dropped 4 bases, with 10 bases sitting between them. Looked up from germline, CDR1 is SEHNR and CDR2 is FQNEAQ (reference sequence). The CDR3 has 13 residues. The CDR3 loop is CASSLNEVYEQYF. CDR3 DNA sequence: TGTGCCAGCAGCTTGAACGAGGTGTACGAGCAGTACTTC.

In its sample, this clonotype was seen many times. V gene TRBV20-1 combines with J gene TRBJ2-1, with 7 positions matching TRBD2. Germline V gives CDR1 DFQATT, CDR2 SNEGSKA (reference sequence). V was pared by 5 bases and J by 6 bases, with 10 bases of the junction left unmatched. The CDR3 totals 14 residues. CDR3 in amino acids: CSALRGRALNEQFF. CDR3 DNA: TGCAGTGCTTTGAGAGGGAGGGCCCTCAATGAGCAGTTCTTC.